A selection of T cell receptor beta chains follows, all from one sample in a study of T cell responses to AZD1222 COVID-19 vaccine. TCRdb's copy holds only in-frame clones and misses some; the assay was immunoSEQ multiplex PCR. The sample contains 120,000 or so clones, roughly 90% of which appear only once. Sequencing used peripheral blood, obtained on day 0 of AZD1222 vaccination. The receptor set was obtained from an adult in good health. Each CDR3 is given with its conserved first and last residue. A D gene is named only where the DNA matches it firmly. Clone size, where shown, is once, few, many, or a class for clones that have expanded.

V gene	D gene	J gene	clone size	CDR3 protein	CDR3 DNA
TRBV11-3	-	TRBJ2-5	-	CASSSEPHTLRQAQGETQYF	TGTGCCAGCAGCTCCGAACCGCACACACTTCGACAGGCCCAAGGGGAGACCCAGTACTTC
TRBV20-1	-	TRBJ2-1	-	CSARETEQFF	TGCAGTGCTAGAGAAACTGAGCAGTTCTTC
TRBV15	-	TRBJ2-3	-	CATSGLTDTQYF	TGTGCCACCAGCGGATTAACAGATACGCAGTATTTT
TRBV29-1	TRBD2	TRBJ2-5	-	CSVEEGTSGRGETQYF	TGCAGCGTTGAAGAGGGGACTAGCGGGAGAGGGGAGACCCAGTACTTC
TRBV7-2	TRBD1	TRBJ1-2	-	CASSLYGDRNYGYTF	TGTGCCAGCAGCTTATATGGGGACAGGAACTATGGCTACACCTTC
TRBV11-2	TRBD1	TRBJ1-3	-	CASSRYSTRTGTGNTIYF	TGTGCCAGCAGCCGATACTCTACCAGGACAGGGACTGGAAACACCATATATTTT
TRBV6-5	-	TRBJ2-1	-	CASSYSGYSEQFF	TGTGCCAGCAGTTACTCGGGGTACTCTGAGCAGTTCTTC
TRBV27	-	TRBJ2-2	once	CASSFPGRDGRTGELFF	TGTGCCAGCAGTTTCCCCGGACGGGATGGGCGCACCGGGGAGCTGTTTTTT
TRBV10-1	-	TRBJ2-7	-	CASSERAGSSYEQYF	TGCGCCAGCAGTGAACGGGCAGGAAGCTCCTACGAGCAGTACTTC
TRBV28	-	TRBJ1-2	-	CASSLGSQGASYGYTF	TGTGCCAGCAGTTTAGGGAGTCAGGGCGCTTCGTATGGCTACACCTTC
TRBV28	-	TRBJ1-2	-	CASSARLIAYGYTF	TGTGCCAGCAGCGCCAGGTTGATCGCCTATGGCTACACCTTC
TRBV15	-	TRBJ2-7	-	CATSRGGYEQYF	TGTGCCACCAGCAGAGGGGGCTACGAGCAGTACTTC
TRBV6-4	TRBD2	TRBJ2-5	-	CASSEVAGGQETQYF	TGTGCCAGCAGTGAGGTAGCGGGAGGGCAAGAGACCCAGTACTTC
TRBV9	-	TRBJ1-2	once	CASSGGTDGYTF	TGTGCCAGCAGCGGCGGGACCGATGGCTACACCTTC
TRBV19	-	TRBJ2-7	-	CASSRSLGMSYEQYF	TGTGCCAGTAGTCGTTCCCTAGGGATGTCCTACGAGCAGTACTTC
TRBV4-3	TRBD1	TRBJ1-5	-	CASSLDDRGDQPQHF	TGCGCCAGCAGCTTAGACGACAGGGGAGATCAGCCCCAGCATTTT
TRBV24-1	-	TRBJ2-1	-	CATSAPWGGEQFF	TGTGCCACCAGTGCGCCGTGGGGTGGTGAGCAGTTCTTC
TRBV18	-	TRBJ1-6	-	CASSKRTDSYNSPLHF	TGTGCCAGCTCTAAGAGGACAGACTCCTATAATTCACCCCTCCACTTT
TRBV28	-	TRBJ2-1	few	CASLPGRRDSLAYNEQFF	TGTGCCAGCCTCCCGGGTCGGCGGGACTCCCTCGCCTACAATGAGCAGTTCTTC
TRBV19	-	TRBJ2-1	-	CASSISTRGSKDEQFF	TGTGCCAGTAGTATTTCAACGAGGGGGAGTAAGGATGAGCAGTTCTTC
TRBV4-3	TRBD1	TRBJ2-1	-	CASSQDRGRGGLYNEQFF	TGCGCCAGCAGCCAAGATAGGGGGAGAGGGGGCTTGTACAATGAGCAGTTCTTC
TRBV5-6	-	TRBJ2-2	once	CASSFPRTLGTGELFF	TGTGCCAGCAGCTTCCCGCGGACCCTTGGGACCGGGGAGCTGTTTTTT
TRBV29-1	-	TRBJ2-1	-	CSAKRGRSYYNEQFF	TGCAGTGCGAAGAGGGGCCGAAGCTACTACAATGAGCAGTTCTTC
TRBV28	-	TRBJ2-7	-	CASTSAPITYEQYF	TGTGCCAGCACCTCAGCCCCCATCACCTACGAGCAGTACTTC
TRBV29-1	TRBD1	TRBJ1-1	-	CSVVYRGLEGGTEAFF	TGCAGCGTTGTTTACAGGGGGCTCGAGGGAGGCACTGAAGCTTTCTTT
TRBV6-5	TRBD1	TRBJ1-2	-	CASRRGGSDGYTF	TGTGCCAGCAGGCGAGGGGGCTCGGATGGCTACACCTTC
TRBV30	-	TRBJ1-3	-	CAWSVSGSLSGNTIYF	TGTGCCTGGAGTGTTTCGGGCTCCCTCTCTGGAAACACCATATATTTT
TRBV5-1	TRBD1	TRBJ2-3	-	CASSLGQGAGDTQYF	TGCGCCAGCAGCTTGGGACAGGGGGCCGGAGATACGCAGTATTTT
TRBV10-2	-	TRBJ2-7	-	CASSDPGDYEQYF	TGCGCCAGCAGTGATCCCGGGGATTACGAGCAGTACTTC
TRBV7-8	-	TRBJ2-7	few	CASRPYQGPSYEQYF	TGTGCCAGCAGGCCATATCAGGGGCCCTCCTACGAGCAGTACTTC
TRBV20-1	TRBD2	TRBJ2-7	-	CSASSASGRNEQYF	TGCAGTGCTAGTTCGGCTAGCGGGAGGAACGAGCAGTACTTC
TRBV7-9	-	TRBJ1-6	-	CASSYPGFTYNSPLHF	TGTGCCAGCAGCTACCCAGGGTTTACCTATAATTCACCCCTCCACTTT
TRBV7-9	TRBD2	TRBJ2-1	-	CASSAISGRSYNEQFF	TGTGCCAGCAGCGCCATATCCGGGAGGTCCTACAATGAGCAGTTCTTC
TRBV5-1	-	TRBJ1-1	once	CASRAGVSGTEAFF	TGCGCCAGCAGGGCAGGGGTTTCGGGTACTGAAGCTTTCTTT
TRBV13	-	TRBJ2-3	-	CASRKQTLSTDTQYF	TGTGCCAGCAGGAAGCAAACCTTAAGCACAGATACGCAGTATTTT
TRBV30	-	TRBJ1-1	-	CAWSVSQGHTEAFF	TGTGCCTGGAGTGTATCCCAGGGGCACACTGAAGCTTTCTTT
TRBV11-2	-	TRBJ1-4	-	CASSAGFQATNEKLFF	TGTGCCAGCAGCGCAGGGTTCCAGGCAACTAATGAAAAACTGTTTTTT
TRBV5-1	-	TRBJ1-1	-	CASSEISEDGTEAFF	TGCGCCAGCAGCGAAATATCAGAAGACGGTACTGAAGCTTTCTTT
TRBV7-9	TRBD1	TRBJ2-2	once	CASRRTGTGELFF	TGTGCCAGCAGACGGACAGGGACCGGGGAGCTGTTTTTT
TRBV29-1	-	TRBJ1-1	-	CSAERGYSTEAFF	TGCAGCGCCGAGAGGGGGTATAGCACTGAAGCTTTCTTT
TRBV28	-	TRBJ1-4	-	CASSYPMGTGNEKLFF	TGTGCCAGCAGTTACCCCATGGGGACGGGGAATGAAAAACTGTTTTTT
TRBV10-3	TRBD1	TRBJ2-3	-	CAISEVGTGGEDTQYF	TGTGCCATCAGTGAGGTCGGGACAGGGGGTGAAGATACGCAGTATTTT
TRBV27	-	TRBJ1-2	-	CASSFGEGVRYGYTF	TGTGCCAGCAGTTTTGGGGAGGGTGTTAGGTATGGCTACACCTTC
TRBV4-1	TRBD1	TRBJ2-7	once	CASSQGGTGYDEQYF	TGCGCCAGCAGCCAAGGCGGGACAGGGTATGACGAGCAGTACTTC
TRBV6-5	-	TRBJ2-7	-	CASSYRDSVYEQYF	TGTGCCAGCAGTTACAGGGACTCCGTCTACGAGCAGTACTTC
TRBV24-1	-	TRBJ2-5	-	CATGQLDQETQYF	TGTGCCACCGGACAGCTTGACCAAGAGACCCAGTACTTC
TRBV29-1	-	TRBJ2-7	-	CSVEDSGLAYF	TGCAGCGTTGAGGACAGTGGGCTTGCGTACTTC
TRBV13	TRBD1	TRBJ2-7	-	CASRSGGGEQYF	TGTGCCAGCAGGTCAGGGGGCGGCGAGCAGTACTTC
TRBV23-1	TRBD1	TRBJ2-7	-	CASSQSVGVGTGGEQYF	TGCGCCAGCAGTCAATCGGTAGGAGTGGGAACAGGGGGCGAGCAGTACTTC
TRBV11-3	-	TRBJ1-1	-	CASSPPAVGVKNTEAFF	TGTGCCAGCAGCCCTCCTGCGGTTGGGGTTAAGAACACTGAAGCTTTCTTT
TRBV5-4	-	TRBJ1-1	-	CASSSDSYTEAFF	TGTGCCAGCAGCTCGGACAGTTACACTGAAGCTTTCTTT
TRBV9	-	TRBJ2-2	-	CASSVEDRPNTGELFF	TGTGCCAGCAGCGTTGAGGACAGACCGAACACCGGGGAGCTGTTTTTT